The 17 T cell receptor beta chains reported below all come from one sample, sequenced in a study of blood T cell repertoires in COVID-19. Generated by immunoSEQ multiplex PCR, the TCRdb table keeps only in-frame clones and is missing some. The sample includes approximately 110,000 clones, roughly two thirds of them seen just once. The sequenced sample consisted of peripheral blood. These receptors were collected from a man aged 80 or over with acute or convalescent COVID-19.

The genes are TRBV18 and TRBJ1-1; D possibly corresponds to TRBD1 (6 bases). The CDR3 covers 15 residues. Germline V gene sequence: CDR1 KGHSH, CDR2 LQKENI. Trimming cost V 3 bases and J 3 bases, with 14 bases left between them. CDR3 in amino acids: CASSPVQGMDTEAFF. In DNA, the CDR3 is TGTGCCAGCTCACCTGTACAGGGCATGGACACTGAAGCTTTCTTT.

This chain uses TRBV30 with TRBJ2-2; the match to TRBD2 covers 9 bases. Germline V gene data show CDR1 as GTSNPN and CDR2 as SVGIG (reference sequence). V gave up 3 bases and J gave up 1 base; unmatched junction bases: 3. This CDR3 has 15 amino acids. CDR3 protein: CAWRISGGNTGELFF. The CDR3 region has the DNA TGTGCCTGGAGGATTAGCGGGGGGAACACCGGGGAGCTGTTTTTT.

This chain connects TRBV7-2 to TRBJ2-2; D remains unclear. CDR3 size: 11 residues. Trimming cost V 4 bases and J 7 bases, with 4 bases left between them. From germline, CDR1 is SGHTA and CDR2 FQGNSA. CDR3 protein: CASSSFGELFF. The CDR3, as DNA: TGTGCCAGCAGCTCATTCGGGGAGCTGTTTTTT.

This clone was seen a single time. The chain is built from TRBV6-5 and TRBJ2-1; TRBD2 agrees at 10 bases. Germline loops: CDR1 MNHEY, CDR2 SVGAGI. The V and J ends lost 7 bases and 0 bases, in that order; junction bases with no gene match: 3. CDR3 length equals 15 residues. The CDR3 region is CASTLAGASYNEQFF. CDR3 sequence (DNA): TGTGCCAGCACCCTAGCGGGAGCCTCCTACAATGAGCAGTTCTTC.

The CDR3 DNA reads TGTGCCAGCAGGGAGGCCCCGGGCAAAAACATTCAGTACTTC. It specifies CASREAPGKNIQYF. The chain couples TRBV28 to TRBJ2-4, with D possibly TRBD2 on 5 matching bases. Germline CDR1 and CDR2: MDHEN and SYDVKM. V was trimmed by 6 bases and J by 3 bases, leaving 12 bases between them. The CDR3 loop spans 14 amino acids.

The chain employs TRBV7-9 and TRBJ2-3; unclear D gene. Per the germline V gene, CDR1 is SEHNR and CDR2 is FQNEAQ (reference sequence). This CDR3 region has 15 residues. V was clipped by 1 base and J by 4 bases, with 12 bases between them. CDR3 DNA: TGTGCCAGCAGCTTAGGGCCTCTCCCCCCAGATACGCAGTATTTT. Translated, it gives CASSLGPLPPDTQYF.

This clone occurred once. V usage is TRBV9 and J usage is TRBJ2-3, with D maybe TRBD2 (6 bases). Between the trimmed V and J ends, which lost 0 bases and 10 bases, there was a span of 15 bases. This CDR3 is 14 amino acids long. CDR1 is SGDLS, CDR2 YYNGEE, per germline. CDR3: CASSVEDTRGAQYF. The CDR3 region has the DNA TGTGCCAGCAGCGTAGAAGACACTCGCGGGGCGCAGTATTTT. Variable domain in full (rest from reference TRBV9 and TRBJ2-3): DSGVTQTPKHLITATGQRVTLRCSPRSGDLSVYWYQQSLDQGLQFLIQYYNGEERAKGNILERFSAQQFPDLHSELNLSSLELGDSALYFCASSVEDTRGAQYFGPGTRLTVL.

CDR3 sequence reads: CASSSDTGTAFTF. The CDR3 nucleotides are TGTGCCAGCAGCTCGGACACAGGGACCGCCTTCACCTTC. The chain uses TRBV7-9 and TRBJ1-2; a possible D gene is TRBD1 (6 bases). Germline V gives CDR1 SEHNR, CDR2 FQNEAQ (reference sequence). The CDR3 runs to 13 residues. Trimming pared 4 bases from V and 13 bases from J, leaving 19 bases between. Supplemented by reference TRBV7-9 and TRBJ1-2, the full variable domain reads DTGVSQNPRHKITKRGQNVTFRCDPISEHNRLYWYRQTLGQGPEFLTYFQNEAQLEKSRLLSDRFSAERPKGSFSTLEIQRTEQGDSAMYLCASSSDTGTAFTFGSGTRLTVV.

This clone has more than one count but fewer than ten. The genes are TRBV7-2 and TRBJ1-2; D gene uncertain. Germline assignment: CDR1 SGHTA and CDR2 FQGNSA. This CDR3 has 15 residues. Trimming left V 5 bases short and J 0 bases short, with 13 bases between. The DNA of the CDR3 is TGTGCCAGCAGCCCCACGTCGTCGGCTAACTATGGCTACACCTTC. Amino acids: CASSPTSSANYGYTF.

V gene TRBV28 combines with J gene TRBJ1-2; the match to TRBD1 covers 7 bases. Germline CDR1 reads MDHEN; CDR2 reads SYDVKM. The CDR3 runs to 14 residues. Losses at the gene ends were 8 bases for V and 4 bases for J; bases not matched to a gene: 10. CDR3 nucleotides: TGTGCCAGCTGGACCCGGGACAGTTCCTATGGCTACACCTTC. Residues: CASWTRDSSYGYTF.

The chain couples TRBV25-1 to TRBJ1-5; D gene unclear. The CDR3 runs to 13 residues. Trimming left V 3 bases short and J 0 bases short, with 3 bases between. Germline CDR1 and CDR2: MGHDK and SYGVNS. In nucleotides, the CDR3 is TGTGCCAGCAGTGAGAGTAGCAATCAGCCCCAGCATTTT. Translating it yields CASSESSNQPQHF. Complete variable domain (other parts from reference TRBV25-1 and TRBJ1-5): EADIYQTPRYLVIGTGKKITLECSQTMGHDKMYWYQQDPGMELHLIHYSYGVNSTEKGDLSSESTVSRIRTEHFPLTLESARPSHTSQYLCASSESSNQPQHFGDGTRLSIL.

Here the CDR3 DNA reads TGTGCCACCAGACAGATTAATAGCAATCAGCCCCAGCATTTT. This sequence encodes CATRQINSNQPQHF. The V call is TRBV19, the J call TRBJ1-5; D is perhaps TRBD1 (5 bases). This CDR3 region has 14 residues. From germline, CDR1 is LNHDA and CDR2 SQIVND (reference sequence). V dropped 10 bases and J dropped 0 bases, with 13 bases sitting between them.

This clone was counted only a few times. This chain uses TRBV27 with TRBJ2-7, with D possibly matching TRBD2 (6 bases). The germline V gene encodes CDR1 MNHEY and CDR2 SMNVEV (reference sequence). V shed 6 bases and J shed 2 bases, with 14 bases lying between them. There are 14 residues in the CDR3. CDR3 in DNA: TGTGCCAGCAGGCCCGGGACTCTGGCCTACGAGCAGTACTTC. The encoded protein is CASRPGTLAYEQYF.

The chain recombines TRBV24-1 with TRBJ2-5; TRBD1 agrees at 8 bases. Looked up from germline, CDR1 is KGHDR and CDR2 is SFDVKD. The V gene end was trimmed by 2 bases and the J gene end by 2 bases; junction bases not matched to a gene: 9. The CDR3 loop spans 17 amino acids. This chain's CDR3 is CATSDYRSGGGQETQYF. The DNA of the CDR3 is TGTGCCACCAGTGATTACCGTTCAGGGGGCGGGCAAGAGACCCAGTACTTC.

The rearrangement joins TRBV28 to TRBJ2-7; the match to TRBD2 covers 8 bases. The junction had 13 bases not matched to a gene; V was cut back by 8 bases and J by 4 bases. CDR3 length equals 15 residues. Germline loops: CDR1 MDHEN, CDR2 SYDVKM. The CDR3 DNA sequence: TGTGCCAGCGCACCCCCGGGACTAGTTAAATACGAGCAGTACTTC. Protein: CASAPPGLVKYEQYF.

This clone showed up just once. This chain joins TRBV24-1 and TRBJ2-3, with 15 nucleotides matching TRBD2. The V segment lost 2 bases and the J segment 4 bases; nucleotides outside the gene matches: 6. In germline, CDR1 is KGHDR, CDR2 SFDVKD. The CDR3 totals 18 residues. The CDR3 reads CATSDSGTSGRLPDTQYF. CDR3 bases: TGTGCCACCAGTGATTCCGGGACTAGCGGGAGGCTCCCAGATACGCAGTATTTT.

This clone was observed at least ten times. The chain employs TRBV19 and TRBJ2-2, with 8 bases aligning to TRBD1. In germline, CDR1 is LNHDA, CDR2 SQIVND (reference sequence). CDR3 length: 14 amino acids. J gave up 5 bases and V 3 bases, and 2 bases lay outside the gene matches. CDR3 coding DNA: TGTGCCAGTAGTATGACAGGGGATACCGGGGAGCTGTTTTTT. Protein sequence: CASSMTGDTGELFF.